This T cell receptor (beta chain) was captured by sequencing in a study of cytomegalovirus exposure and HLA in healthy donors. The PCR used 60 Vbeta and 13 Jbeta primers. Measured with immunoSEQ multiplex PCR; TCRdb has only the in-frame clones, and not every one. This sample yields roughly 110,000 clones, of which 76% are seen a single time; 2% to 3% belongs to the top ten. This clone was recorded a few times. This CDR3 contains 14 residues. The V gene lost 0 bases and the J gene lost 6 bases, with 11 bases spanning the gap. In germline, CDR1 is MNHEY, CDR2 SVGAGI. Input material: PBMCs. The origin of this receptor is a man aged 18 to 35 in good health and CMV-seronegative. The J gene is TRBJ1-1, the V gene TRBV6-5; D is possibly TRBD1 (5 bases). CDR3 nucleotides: TGTGCCAGCAGTTACTCCGTGGGGCTAGCTGAAGCTTTCTTT. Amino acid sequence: CASSYSVGLAEAFF.